Listed below are T cell receptor beta chains from one sample, sequenced in a study of graft-versus-host responses after intestinal transplantation. Sequencing was performed with immunoSEQ multiplex PCR; in TCRdb, only in-frame clones are kept and a portion is missing. The table has about 7,000 clones, around a third seen once. The sequencing here drew on alloreactive CD8+ T cells from a mixed lymphocyte reaction culture, taken before transplantation. These receptors all come from a human patient who was an organ donor for intestinal transplantation. Each CDR3 is given with its conserved first and last residue. A D gene is named only where the DNA matches it firmly. Clone size is not always given. Where it is, it says once, few, many or a class for expanded clones.

CDR3 DNA	CDR3 protein	clone size	J gene	D gene	V gene
TGCGCCAGCAGCCAAGGGGTCCTAGACTATGGCTACACCTTC	CASSQGVLDYGYTF	-	TRBJ1-2	-	TRBV4-1
TGTGCCAGCAGCTTGATTACGGGGGGTCGGGGCACAGATACGCAGTATTTT	CASSLITGGRGTDTQYF	-	TRBJ2-3	TRBD2	TRBV7-9
TGTGCCAGCAGCTTAATGGGATACGAGCAGTACTTC	CASSLMGYEQYF	-	TRBJ2-7	-	TRBV5-6
TGTGCCAGTAGTATTGGGGGACAAGCCTACGAGCAGTACTTC	CASSIGGQAYEQYF	-	TRBJ2-7	-	TRBV19
TGTGCCAGCAGCTTATACCTAGGGGCAGATACGCAGTATTTT	CASSLYLGADTQYF	few	TRBJ2-3	-	TRBV7-3
TGTGCCAGCAGTCGACGGGACAGGGCCACCTACGAGCAGTACTTC	CASSRRDRATYEQYF	few	TRBJ2-7	TRBD1	TRBV7-6
TGTGCCAGCAGCTTGTGGGGGGCGGGCTACGAGCAGTACTTC	CASSLWGAGYEQYF	-	TRBJ2-7	-	TRBV5-4
TGTGCCAGCAGCTTAGTCGACCCCTTCCCTTCTTACAATGAGCAGTTCTTC	CASSLVDPFPSYNEQFF	few	TRBJ2-1	-	TRBV7-9
TGTGCCAGCAGCCCAAGGGGGAGCTACGAGCAGTACTTC	CASSPRGSYEQYF	few	TRBJ2-7	-	TRBV7-2
TGTGCCAGCAGCCTACTCTTGGCGGGGGGAGAGACCCAGTACTTC	CASSLLLAGGETQYF	few	TRBJ2-5	TRBD2	TRBV6-5
TGTGCCAGTGGGTTAATCGGGACAGGGGTCAAAAACATTCAGTACTTC	CASGLIGTGVKNIQYF	medium-sized	TRBJ2-4	TRBD1	TRBV7-8
TGCGCCAGCAGTCTGGAAAGGGGCAGGAACACTGAAGCTTTCTTT	CASSLERGRNTEAFF	once	TRBJ1-1	-	TRBV4-3
TGTGCCAGTATGGTGTGGCAGGGAATCCAGCCCCAGCATTTT	CASMVWQGIQPQHF	few	TRBJ1-5	-	TRBV19
TGTGCCAGCAGCAAAGTAGCGGGGGGGAACACAGATACGCAGTATTTT	CASSKVAGGNTDTQYF	-	TRBJ2-3	TRBD2	TRBV7-2
TGCAGCGTTGAAGTCAGGGCGGCCGGGGAGCTGTTTTTT	CSVEVRAAGELFF	few	TRBJ2-2	-	TRBV29-1
TGTGCCAGCAGCTTGTTCCCTTCGGGCTATGGCTACACCTTC	CASSLFPSGYGYTF	few	TRBJ1-2	-	TRBV5-6
TGTGCCAGCAGCGACTTGGGGGCTCAGCCCCAGCATTTT	CASSDLGAQPQHF	-	TRBJ1-5	-	TRBV6-1
TGCGCCAGCAGCCAAGATAGTAGGGCTGGAGAGACCCAGTACTTC	CASSQDSRAGETQYF	few	TRBJ2-5	-	TRBV4-3
TGTGCCAGCAATGGTAATTCACCCCTCCACTTT	CASNGNSPLHF	-	TRBJ1-6	-	TRBV27
TGTGCCAGCTCACTCAGTTTTTTCGGGGAGCTGTTTTTT	CASSLSFFGELFF	-	TRBJ2-2	-	TRBV18
TGTGCCAGCAGTTTATTGAGGGGACTCGAGCAGTACTTC	CASSLLRGLEQYF	-	TRBJ2-7	-	TRBV27
TGTGCCAGCAGCGTAGTACAGGGGTGGGGCGAGCAGTACTTC	CASSVVQGWGEQYF	-	TRBJ2-7	TRBD1	TRBV9
TGCGCCAGCAGCCAGACAGCGAACACTGAAGCTTTCTTT	CASSQTANTEAFF	-	TRBJ1-1	-	TRBV4-3
TGTGCCACCAGAGGGCCTTACAATAAGGAACGCGGTACGCAGTATTTT	CATRGPYNKERGTQYF	few	TRBJ2-3	-	TRBV15
TGCAGCGTTCCAGACAGGGGCCCCTACAATGAGCAGTTCTTC	CSVPDRGPYNEQFF	-	TRBJ2-1	TRBD1	TRBV29-1
TGTGCCACCAGCAGAGACGGCAGGGAGGTTGAAGCTTTCTTT	CATSRDGREVEAFF	medium-sized	TRBJ1-1	-	TRBV15
TGTGCCAGCAGCTTAGGAGACTTTCGTATGGGGGCCACTGAAGCTTTCTTT	CASSLGDFRMGATEAFF	-	TRBJ1-1	-	TRBV7-9
TGTGCCAGCAGCTTAGACGAAAACTACGAGCAGTACTTC	CASSLDENYEQYF	-	TRBJ2-7	-	TRBV7-9
TGTGCCAGCAGTCCACCGGGACAGGGATACGAGCAGTACTTC	CASSPPGQGYEQYF	few	TRBJ2-7	TRBD1	TRBV6-1
TGTGCCAGCAGCGAATGGGGGGTAAGCAATCAGCCCCAGCATTTT	CASSEWGVSNQPQHF	few	TRBJ1-5	-	TRBV6-1
TGCGCCAGCAGCCATGGGGGAGAGGCCTACGAGCAGTACTTC	CASSHGGEAYEQYF	medium-sized	TRBJ2-7	-	TRBV4-1
TGCGCCAGCAGCTTGGTCGGGAGTTACGAGCAGTACTTC	CASSLVGSYEQYF	medium-sized	TRBJ2-7	-	TRBV5-1
TGTGCCAGCAGCCCGAGACAGGGTTCAGATACGCAGTATTTT	CASSPRQGSDTQYF	-	TRBJ2-3	TRBD1	TRBV7-2
TGTGCCAGCTCACCTTTGTTCCAGACAGGGGGTTTTAACACTGAAGCTTTCTTT	CASSPLFQTGGFNTEAFF	few	TRBJ1-1	TRBD1	TRBV18
TGTGCCAGCAGCTCCCAGGGGGCGCGAGGTGAAGCTTTCTTT	CASSSQGARGEAFF	few	TRBJ1-1	TRBD1	TRBV5-7
TGTGCCAGCAGCCCAAGGGGGAGCTACGAGCAGTACTTC	CASSPRGSYEQYF	few	TRBJ2-7	-	TRBV7-2
TGTGCCAGCAGTTACGGTGCAGGGGGCGGCGAGCAGTACTTC	CASSYGAGGGEQYF	few	TRBJ2-7	TRBD1	TRBV6-5
TGTGCCAGCAGCTTATATGGACTAGCGGGGGAGACCCAAGAGACCCAGTACTTC	CASSLYGLAGETQETQYF	-	TRBJ2-5	TRBD2	TRBV7-6
TGTGCCAGCAGCTTAAGGGGACCAGCCACAGATACGCAGTATTTT	CASSLRGPATDTQYF	-	TRBJ2-3	-	TRBV7-2
TGCAGCGTTACTACAGGGTTGGGCGGCTACACCTTC	CSVTTGLGGYTF	medium-sized	TRBJ1-2	-	TRBV29-1
TGTGCCAGCAGCTTAGCGCGCAGAATTAGGAACACCGGGGAGCTGTTTTTT	CASSLARRIRNTGELFF	-	TRBJ2-2	-	TRBV7-8
TGCGCCAGCAGCCAAGATCCCTGGGACAGGGGTTACTATGGCTACACCTTC	CASSQDPWDRGYYGYTF	-	TRBJ1-2	TRBD1	TRBV4-3
TGTGCCAGCAGTTACTACACCGCCGGGGAGCTGTTTTTT	CASSYYTAGELFF	-	TRBJ2-2	-	TRBV6-5
TGTGCCAGCAGTCCCTCCCTGGCCCTCAATGAGCAGTTCTTC	CASSPSLALNEQFF	-	TRBJ2-1	-	TRBV10-3
TGTGCCAGCAGTTACTTCGGGGGAGGCGAGCAGTACTTC	CASSYFGGGEQYF	-	TRBJ2-7	-	TRBV27
TGTGCCAGCCCACAACCTACCTTAGCGGGGAGGAATGAGCAGTTCTTC	CASPQPTLAGRNEQFF	-	TRBJ2-1	TRBD2	TRBV18
TGCGCCAGCAGCCAAGGAACAGGGGGCTACGAGCAGTACTTC	CASSQGTGGYEQYF	-	TRBJ2-7	TRBD1	TRBV5-4
TGTGCCAGCAGCCCGGGACAGGGAGGGTACAATGAGCAGTTCTTC	CASSPGQGGYNEQFF	-	TRBJ2-1	TRBD1	TRBV5-6
TGTGCCAGCAGCACTCCGGGACTAGTACGCGATGAGCAGTTCTTC	CASSTPGLVRDEQFF	-	TRBJ2-1	TRBD2	TRBV7-9
TGTGCCAGTGCCGGGACAGGGAATCAGCCCCAGCATTTT	CASAGTGNQPQHF	large	TRBJ1-5	TRBD1	TRBV19
TGTGCCAGCAGTCCCGGGACAGGCCCCGTCTACGAGCAGTACTTC	CASSPGTGPVYEQYF	-	TRBJ2-7	TRBD1	TRBV6-5
TGTGCCAGCAGGCCGACAGGGGTTGGCTACGAGCAGTACTTC	CASRPTGVGYEQYF	-	TRBJ2-7	TRBD1	TRBV6-5
TGTGCCAGCACCATGGGACAGGGAGGAGAAAAACTGTTTTTT	CASTMGQGGEKLFF	-	TRBJ1-4	TRBD1	TRBV6-1
TGTGCCAGCAGCCCCCACGAGGGAATGAACACTGAAGCTTTCTTT	CASSPHEGMNTEAFF	few	TRBJ1-1	-	TRBV7-9
TGTGCCAGCAGTACGGGACCGACGTACGAGCAGTACTTC	CASSTGPTYEQYF	medium-sized	TRBJ2-7	-	TRBV7-8
TGCGCCAGCAGCCATGTCCCGGGGCGCGCCAAAAACATTCAGTACTTC	CASSHVPGRAKNIQYF	once	TRBJ2-4	-	TRBV4-1